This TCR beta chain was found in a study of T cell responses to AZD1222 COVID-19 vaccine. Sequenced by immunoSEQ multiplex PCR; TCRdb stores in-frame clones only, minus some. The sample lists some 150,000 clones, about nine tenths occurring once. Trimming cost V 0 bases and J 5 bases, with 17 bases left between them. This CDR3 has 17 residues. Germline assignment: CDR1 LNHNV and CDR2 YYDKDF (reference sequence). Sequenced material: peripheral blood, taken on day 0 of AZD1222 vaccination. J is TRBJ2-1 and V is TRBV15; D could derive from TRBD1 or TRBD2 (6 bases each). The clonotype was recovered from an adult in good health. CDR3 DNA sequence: TGTGCCACCAGCAGAGACAGGGGAGGAGGGCTGAACAATGAGCAGTTCTTC. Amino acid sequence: CATSRDRGGGLNNEQFF.